Below are 25 T cell receptor beta chains sequenced from a single sample in a study of blood T cells in healthy people across ages. A second roughly 6 to 12 cycle PCR used barcoded and J-beta primers. TCRdb itself ran the 5' RACE reads through MiXCR, one entry per CDR3 protein. The sample lists some 930,000 distinct CDR3 sequences, 29% occurring once. These same data were also listed under a study on T cells of mothers and their children.

Sequences were obtained from blood. The receptors were gathered from a woman between 35 and 50 years old in good health.

V gene TRBV2 combines with J gene TRBJ2-1; TRBD2 is a possible D gene (5 bases). The germline V gene encodes CDR1 SNHLY and CDR2 FYNNEI. The CDR3 is made up of 16 amino acids. The ends were cut back, 1 base at V and 0 bases at J, with 10 bases in the middle. The CDR3 nucleotides read TGTGCCAGCAGTGAAGAAATGGCGGGCTCCTACAATGAGCAGTTCTTC. It translates to CASSEEMAGSYNEQFF.

About this clonotype itself: A much larger clonotype is one base distant, so this may be a read error. This rearrangement joins TRBV2 to TRBJ2-5; D possibly corresponds to TRBD2 (5 bases). CDR3 length: 13 residues. Germline values: CDR1 SNHLY, CDR2 FYNNEI. The germline V and J ends were trimmed by 3 bases and 9 bases, with 14 bases remaining between them. The CDR3 DNA reads as TGTGCCAGCAGTGACAGCGAGATGGAGGCCCAGTACTTC. Its protein is CASSDSEMEAQYF. The whole variable domain, remainder taken from reference TRBV2 and TRBJ2-5, is EPEVTQTPSHQVTQMGQEVILRCVPISNHLYFYWYRQILGQKVEFLVSFYNNEISEKSEIFDDQFSVERPDGSNFTLKIRSTKLEDSAMYFCASSDSEMEAQYFGPGTRLLVL.

V is TRBV29-1 and J is TRBJ2-3; a weak D match, TRBD2 (6 bases). Germline CDR1 SQVTM, CDR2 ANQGSEA. Trimming removed 3 bases from V and 4 bases from J, with 14 bases in between. This CDR3 contains 14 residues. For the CDR3, the DNA is TGCAGCGTTGAGTCTAGCGAGCTTGCAGATACGCAGTATTTT. Its translation: CSVESSELADTQYF.

V is TRBV20-1 and J is TRBJ1-2; D might be TRBD1 (6 bases). The CDR3 has 15 residues. The germline gives CDR1 DFQATT, CDR2 SNEGSKA (reference sequence). Deletions cut 3 bases from V and 4 bases from J, with 18 bases between. DNA of the CDR3: TGCAGTGCTAGTAACCCCGGGACACCCGTCTATGGCTACACCTTC. This codes for CSASNPGTPVYGYTF.

The chain is built from TRBV29-1 and TRBJ1-4; D possibly corresponds to TRBD1 (5 bases). This CDR3 spans 13 amino acids. Germline CDR1 reads SQVTM; CDR2 reads ANQGSEA. V lost 7 bases and J 9 bases, leaving 18 bases between the germline ends. The chain's CDR3 is CSASGGSEKKLFF. The CDR3, as DNA: TGCAGCGCCAGCGGGGGATCGGAGAAAAAACTGTTTTTT.

This clonotype appeared once. A much larger clone lies one base from this, so it may be a read error. This chain connects TRBV10-3 to TRBJ1-1; D is unresolved. Per the germline V gene, CDR1 is ENHRY and CDR2 is SYGVKD. CDR3 length: 11 amino acids. V was cut by 2 bases and J by 10 bases, with 8 bases left in between. The CDR3 nucleotides are TGTGCCATCAGTGAGATGGATGGAGCTTTCTTT. Its translation is CAISEMDGAFF.

V is TRBV7-2 and J is TRBJ1-2; possibly TRBD1 for D (5 bases). This CDR3 spans 15 amino acids. V was shortened by 7 bases and J by 1 base, with 16 bases between the two germline ends. The germline CDR1 and CDR2 sequences are SGHTA and FQGNSA. CDR3 residues: CASTPSGANNYGYTF. As DNA, the CDR3 is TGTGCCAGCACCCCTTCTGGGGCAAATAACTATGGCTACACCTTC.

The table lists this clonotype with a few counts. V usage is TRBV5-1 and J usage is TRBJ1-2, with 10 bases matching TRBD1. Germline V lookup: CDR1 SGHRS, CDR2 YFSETQ. CDR3 size: 16 residues. J gave up 9 bases and V 1 base, and 12 bases lay outside the gene matches. The CDR3 reads CASSLYMDGTGESYTF. The DNA for the CDR3 is TGCGCCAGCAGCTTGTATATGGATGGGACAGGGGAGAGCTACACCTTC.

As for this clonotype: The junction and the germline gene differ at one end; a read error may be behind it. The J gene is TRBJ1-2, the V gene TRBV12-3 or TRBV12-4; TRBD1 agrees at 8 bases. The CDR3 consists of 15 residues. CDR3: CAGSLRQGSSTGYTF. CDR3 bases: TGTGCCGGCAGTTTAAGACAGGGGAGTTCTACGGGCTACACCTTC.

The rearrangement joins TRBV9 to TRBJ2-3; D is tentatively TRBD1 or TRBD2 (5 bases each). The CDR3 runs to 15 residues. Per germline, CDR1 SGDLS and CDR2 YYNGEE. Trimming stripped 3 bases from V and 5 bases from J, with 16 bases between. CDR3 amino acids: CASSASPGAGDTQYF. The CDR3 DNA follows: TGTGCCAGCAGCGCGAGCCCCGGGGCGGGAGATACGCAGTATTTT.

The chain is built from TRBV5-1 and TRBJ1-1, with D uncertain. With 2 bases removed from V and 1 base from J, the gap between germline ends came to 9 bases. Germline values: CDR1 SGHRS, CDR2 YFSETQ. This CDR3 has 14 amino acids. The CDR3 nucleotides are TGCGCCAGCAGCTTATTTGGGGAGAACACTGAAGCTTTCTTT. As protein: CASSLFGENTEAFF. Full variable domain (missing parts from reference TRBV5-1 and TRBJ1-1): KAGVTQTPRYLIKTRGQQVTLSCSPISGHRSVSWYQQTPGQGLQFLFEYFSETQRNKGNFPGRFSGRQFSNSRSEMNVSTLELGDSALYLCASSLFGENTEAFFGQGTRLTVV.

In regard to this clonotype: One end of the junction is discordant with germline, which a read error may explain. V usage is TRBV5-1 and J usage is TRBJ2-1; D is possibly TRBD2 (6 bases). Germline V gene data show CDR1 as SGHRS and CDR2 as YFSETQ. There are 15 residues in the CDR3. CDR3 sequence reads: CASSLAGGSYNGQFF. Here the CDR3 DNA reads TGCGCCAGCAGCTTGGCCGGGGGTTCCTACAATGGGCAGTTCTTC.

The chain recombines TRBV20-1 with TRBJ2-1; D may be TRBD1 or TRBD2 (6 bases each). The ends were cut back, 6 bases at V and 3 bases at J, with 18 bases in the middle. The CDR3 length is 15 residues. CDR1 and CDR2 (germline): DFQATT, SNEGSKA (reference sequence). The CDR3 DNA follows: TGCAGTGCCGTACTGGGGGCTAGCGTCTACAATGAGCAGTTCTTC. This translates into CSAVLGASVYNEQFF.

A remark on this clonotype: This could be a read error, since a much larger clone is one nucleotide away. This rearrangement joins TRBV3-1 to TRBJ1-5, with a weak D call TRBD1 (5 bases). This CDR3 has 14 residues. Germline V lookup: CDR1 LGHDT, CDR2 YNNKEL (reference sequence). The CDR3: CTSSPSGDGQPQHF. CDR3 coding DNA: TGTACCAGCAGCCCGTCGGGGGACGGTCAGCCCCAGCATTTT.

The chain joins TRBV20-1 to TRBJ1-5, with D unresolved. Germline V CDR1 and CDR2: DFQATT, SNEGSKA (reference sequence). The CDR3 is made up of 13 amino acids. V lost 7 bases to trimming and J lost 6 bases, with 16 bases between them. CDR3 amino acids: CSGRESPSQPQHF. CDR3 nucleotide sequence: TGCAGTGGGAGGGAATCCCCCAGTCAGCCCCAGCATTTT.

The sample holds a few counts of this clonotype. V and J are TRBV27 and TRBJ2-1, with D hard to call. Trimming removed 8 bases from V and 7 bases from J, with 9 bases in between. Germline V gene sequence: CDR1 MNHEY, CDR2 SMNVEV (reference sequence). CDR3 size: 11 residues. The CDR3 reads CASSISNEQFF. The CDR3, as DNA: TGTGCCAGCTCCATCTCGAATGAGCAGTTCTTC.

J is TRBJ1-4 and V is TRBV4-1; 9 bases are a match to TRBD1. CDR1 is MGHRA, CDR2 YSYEKL, per germline. The CDR3 spans 15 residues. Trimming took 0 bases from V and 9 from J; bases not matched to a gene: 5. The CDR3 DNA reads as TGCGCCAGCAGCCAAGACCCCGGGACAGGGAAAAAACTGTTTTTT. This encodes CASSQDPGTGKKLFF.

The V gene is TRBV6-1, the J gene TRBJ1-2; TRBD1 matches 7 bases. Losses at the gene ends were 4 bases for V and 1 base for J; bases not matched to a gene: 3. CDR1 is MNHNS and CDR2 is SASEGT in the germline V gene. This CDR3 comprises 14 residues. CDR3 loop: CASSGDRFNYGYTF. CDR3 coding DNA: TGTGCCAGCAGTGGGGACAGATTTAACTATGGCTACACCTTC.

This clonotype was detected many times. V is TRBV29-1 and J is TRBJ2-1, with TRBD2 matching over 8 bases. The CDR3 spans 14 residues. With 6 bases clipped from V and 3 bases from J, the junction kept 7 bases outside the gene matches. From germline, CDR1 is SQVTM and CDR2 ANQGSEA. The CDR3 loop is CSVTGTSVYNEQFF. The CDR3, as DNA: TGCAGCGTGACCGGGACTAGTGTCTACAATGAGCAGTTCTTC.

The chain joins TRBV5-1 to TRBJ1-1; a possible D gene is TRBD1 (6 bases). V dropped 4 bases and J dropped 3 bases, with 16 bases sitting between them. This CDR3 is built from 15 residues. The germline CDR1 and CDR2 sequences are SGHRS and YFSETQ. For the CDR3, the DNA is TGCGCCAGCAGCGCCATGCAGGGGAAAGACACTGAAGCTTTCTTT. It is translated as CASSAMQGKDTEAFF. The full variable domain, with the rest looked up from reference TRBV5-1 and TRBJ1-1, is KAGVTQTPRYLIKTRGQQVTLSCSPISGHRSVSWYQQTPGQGLQFLFEYFSETQRNKGNFPGRFSGRQFSNSRSEMNVSTLELGDSALYLCASSAMQGKDTEAFFGQGTRLTVV.

Details on this clonotype: A much more abundant neighbour one base away suggests this may be a read error. The chain joins TRBV9 to TRBJ1-2, with a tentative D call TRBD1 (6 bases). This CDR3 is 16 amino acids long. The V end was cut by 3 bases, the J end by 7 bases, with 22 bases between. Germline V gene lookup returns CDR1 SGDLS and CDR2 YYNGEE. The DNA of the CDR3 is TGTGCCAGCAGCGCTGAGGGGGACCCCTCTGGGTGTGGCTACACCTTC. Its translation is CASSAEGDPSGCGYTF.

The gene calls are TRBV28 and TRBJ2-1; 7 positions agree with TRBD1. V was clipped by 8 bases and J by 0 bases; unmatched bases: 4. The germline V gene has CDR1 MDHEN and CDR2 SYDVKM. The CDR3 consists of 14 residues. CDR3 sequence: CASQGTDSYNEQFF. The CDR3 DNA sequence: TGTGCCAGCCAGGGGACAGACTCCTACAATGAGCAGTTCTTC.

The rearrangement uses TRBV12-3 or TRBV12-4 and TRBJ2-7, with D tentatively TRBD1 (6 bases). Trimming took off 4 bases at V and 12 bases at J, with 19 bases between the two ends. This CDR3 is 13 amino acids long. CDR3 protein: CASSSGLPGQMYF. The CDR3 DNA reads TGTGCCAGCAGTTCTGGCCTTCCGGGACAAATGTACTTC.

The V and J genes are TRBV18 and TRBJ1-1, with a tentative D call TRBD1 (6 bases). CDR3 length: 14 amino acids. Germline loops: CDR1 KGHSH, CDR2 LQKENI. Trimming removed 4 bases from V and 0 bases from J, with 9 bases in between. The CDR3, as DNA: TGTGCCAGCTCACGACGGGGGCTGAACACTGAAGCTTTCTTT. This codes for CASSRRGLNTEAFF.

This clonotype was counted a few times. V and J are TRBV5-1 and TRBJ2-1; D perhaps matches TRBD2 (5 bases). The germline V and J ends were trimmed by 1 base and 0 bases, with 11 bases remaining between them. Germline V gene sequence: CDR1 SGHRS, CDR2 YFSETQ. This CDR3 spans 16 amino acids. CDR3 region: CASSLPGISSYNEQFF. For the CDR3, the DNA is TGCGCCAGCAGCTTGCCGGGGATTAGCTCCTACAATGAGCAGTTCTTC.